The following is a TCR beta chain sequence with its context. V was pared by 4 bases and J by 9 bases, with 13 bases between. The germline V gene has CDR1 GTSNPN and CDR2 SVGIG (reference sequence). This CDR3 has 12 amino acids. Participant age was roughly 18 to 100 years, and participants resided in approximately 25 US areas. Either two negative PCRs, clearance, or symptom resolution qualified Cohort 3 donors as recovered. This entry is derived from a study of blood T cell repertoires in COVID-19. Profiled with immunoSEQ multiplex PCR; TCRdb holds only in-frame clones, not every one. This sample has 250,000 to 350,000 clones, with around 88% found just once.

This sequence originates from a woman in her forties who had recovered from COVID-19. The chain employs TRBV30 and TRBJ1-5, with D possibly matching TRBD1 (5 bases). Sequenced material: PBMCs or T cells enriched from blood (not recorded which). CDR3 loop: CAWTQGKGPQHF. The CDR3 DNA sequence: TGTGCCTGGACGCAGGGAAAGGGGCCCCAGCATTTT.